The present T cell receptor beta chain was sequenced within a study of sequential checkpoint blockade in melanoma. Regarding treatment: randomized to nivolumab then ipilimumab (arm A) or the reverse (arm B). TCRdb keeps only in-frame clones here, not all; method: immunoSEQ multiplex PCR. The sample lists about 7,200 clones, 20% to 25% occurring once. Germline V gene data show CDR1 as LNHDA and CDR2 as SQIVND (reference sequence). With 1 base removed from V and 0 bases from J, the gap between germline ends came to 10 bases. The CDR3 has 16 amino acids. The chain couples TRBV19 to TRBJ2-4; D is perhaps TRBD2 (6 bases). The sequencing here drew on tumor tissue (inferred from file names), taken from a patient given nivolumab and ipilimumab in sequence. The sequence was obtained from a human donor with melanoma. The CDR3 DNA follows: TGTGCCAGTAGTATAGTGAGGAGGGAAGCCAAAAACATTCAGTACTTC. Encoded protein: CASSIVRREAKNIQYF.